This T cell receptor (beta chain) was observed in a study of early T cells in non-severe SARS-CoV-2 infection. Study details: Investigators sequenced bulk RNA drawn from unsorted whole blood, and chains remained unpaired.

TCRdb re-analysed the 5' RACE reads in MiXCR, keeping a single row per CDR3 protein. Among approximately 20,000 distinct CDR3 sequences listed, more than 5% were seen once. In this sample, this clonotype turned up many times. Germline V gene data show CDR1 as SGDLS and CDR2 as YYNGEE. Losses at the gene ends were 4 bases for V and 6 bases for J; bases not matched to a gene: 3. This CDR3 comprises 14 residues. The receptor was derived from an adult who was a healthcare worker with PCR-confirmed SARS-CoV-2 infection or an uninfected control (not recorded which). The sample comprised whole blood. The V gene is TRBV9, the J gene TRBJ2-7; 14 bases are shared with TRBD2. CDR3 DNA sequence: TGTGCCAGCAGCTCGGGACTAGCGGGAGTCGAGCAGTACTTC. It specifies CASSSGLAGVEQYF.